A selection of T cell receptor beta chains follows, all from one sample in a study of blood T cell repertoires in COVID-19. Sequencing used immunoSEQ multiplex PCR; TCRdb keeps in-frame clones, though not all of them. The sample consists of 90,000 to 150,000 clones, around 89% of them appearing once. Specimen: peripheral blood. Receptors originate from a human donor with acute or convalescent COVID-19. The donor label of this sample is uncertain. The CDR3 runs from the conserved cysteine through the conserved F or W. D genes are given only for firm matches. Not all rows give a size; the values are once, few, many and, for expanded clones, a class.

V	size	J	D	CDR3	DNA
TRBV20-1	.	TRBJ2-7	TRBD2	CSASSASGRVYEQYF	TGCAGTGCTAGTTCCGCTAGCGGGAGGGTCTACGAGCAGTACTTC
TRBV15	.	TRBJ1-5	.	CATSRADRNQPQHF	TGTGCCACCAGCAGAGCCGACAGGAACCAGCCCCAGCATTTT
TRBV19	.	TRBJ1-1	.	CASSIDTRNTEAFF	TGTGCCAGTAGTATAGATACAAGGAACACTGAAGCTTTCTTT
TRBV6-5	.	TRBJ1-6	TRBD1	CASSLGTGLWTPLHF	TGTGCCAGCAGCCTAGGGACAGGGCTATGGACACCCCTCCACTTT
TRBV28	.	TRBJ1-5	.	CASSFFGQASNQPQHF	TGTGCCAGCAGTTTTTTCGGTCAGGCAAGTAATCAGCCCCAGCATTTT
TRBV2	.	TRBJ2-7	.	CASSDVGLSVPYEQYF	TGTGCCAGCAGTGATGTTGGGTTGAGCGTCCCCTACGAGCAGTACTTC
TRBV18	.	TRBJ1-1	TRBD1	CASSPDRGPIGTEAFF	TGTGCCAGCTCACCAGACAGGGGGCCAATTGGCACTGAAGCTTTCTTT
TRBV7-2	.	TRBJ2-5	.	CASSLAQGETQYF	TGTGCCAGCAGCTTAGCGCAGGGAGAGACCCAGTACTTC
TRBV5-4	.	TRBJ1-1	.	CASSLEGGANTEAFF	TGTGCCAGCAGCTTGGAGGGGGGGGCGAACACTGAAGCTTTCTTT
TRBV11-2	.	TRBJ1-3	.	CATSRPGTGNTIYF	TGTGCGACTTCGCGCCCGGGGACTGGAAACACCATATATTTT
TRBV30	.	TRBJ1-1	TRBD1	CAWTAGQYEAFF	TGTGCCTGGACCGCGGGACAGTATGAAGCTTTCTTT
TRBV3-1/TRBV3-2	few	TRBJ1-1	TRBD1	CASTQGAGRAFF	TGTGCCAGCACACAGGGGGCAGGGCGAGCTTTCTTT
TRBV18	.	TRBJ2-1	TRBD2	CASSPPSGRAINEQFF	TGTGCCAGCTCACCACCGAGCGGGAGGGCTATTAATGAGCAGTTCTTC
TRBV3-1/TRBV3-2	.	TRBJ1-4	.	CASSQEGAGEKLFF	TGTGCCAGCAGCCAAGAAGGGGCTGGTGAAAAACTGTTTTTT
TRBV28	.	TRBJ1-2	TRBD1	CASSLGDRGYGYTF	TGTGCCAGCAGTTTGGGGGACAGGGGGTACGGCTACACCTTC
TRBV5-6	.	TRBJ2-2	.	CASSSGLPNTGELFF	TGTGCCAGCAGCAGCGGACTGCCGAACACCGGGGAGCTGTTTTTT
TRBV18	.	TRBJ1-2	.	CASSPALTGETWGYGYTF	TGTGCCAGCTCACCAGCTTTGACAGGAGAGACCTGGGGCTATGGCTACACCTTC
TRBV19	.	TRBJ1-2	.	CASSEYRPNYGYTF	TGTGCCAGTAGTGAGTACAGGCCGAACTATGGCTACACCTTC
TRBV7-2	.	TRBJ2-5	TRBD2	CASSFQRGEGETQYF	TGTGCCAGCAGCTTCCAGCGGGGGGAGGGAGAGACCCAGTACTTC
TRBV4-2	.	TRBJ1-4	.	CASSQQTGVNEKLFF	TGTGCCAGCAGCCAACAGACAGGTGTCAATGAAAAACTGTTTTTT
TRBV3-1/TRBV3-2	.	TRBJ1-5	.	CASSQEGARPHF	TGTGCCAGCAGCCAAGAGGGGGCCCGACCCCATTTT
TRBV4-2	.	TRBJ2-5	TRBD2	CASSQATSGGALETQYF	TGTGCCAGCAGCCAGGCGACTAGCGGGGGGGCTTTAGAGACCCAGTACTTC
TRBV11-2	.	TRBJ2-1	.	CASSSIAVSYNEQFF	TGTGCCAGCAGCTCCATAGCGGTGTCTTACAATGAGCAGTTCTTC
TRBV7-9	.	TRBJ1-6	TRBD1	CASSPLTGVQSPLHF	TGTGCCAGCAGCCCGCTGACAGGGGTGCAATCACCCCTCCACTTT
TRBV5-4	few	TRBJ2-1	.	CASSLGQSPSSYNEQFF	TGTGCCAGCAGCTTGGGACAGTCCCCGAGCTCCTACAATGAGCAGTTCTTC
TRBV28	once	TRBJ1-5	.	CASSFRGYGIRNQPQHF	TGTGCCAGCAGTTTCCGCGGGTACGGAATTCGAAATCAGCCCCAGCATTTT
TRBV4-2	once	TRBJ1-2	.	CASSQDSPGGYTF	TGTGCCAGCAGCCAAGACTCTCCGGGAGGCTACACCTTC
TRBV19	.	TRBJ2-7	TRBD1	CASSDPGQPSYEQYF	TGTGCCAGTAGCGACCCGGGACAGCCCTCCTACGAGCAGTACTTC
TRBV4-2	.	TRBJ2-3	TRBD1	CASSQVQGGHADTQYF	TGTGCCAGCAGCCAAGTACAGGGGGGCCATGCGGATACGCAGTATTTT
TRBV29-1	.	TRBJ2-1	.	CSVEGLNNNEQFF	TGCAGCGTTGAAGGACTGAATAACAATGAGCAGTTCTTC
TRBV11-2	.	TRBJ1-4	.	CASSLGTQTTEKLFF	TGTGCCAGCAGCTTGGGGACACAAACGACCGAAAAACTGTTTTTT
TRBV5-1	once	TRBJ2-7	TRBD1	CASSLSGTDLYEQYF	TGCGCCAGCAGCTTGTCCGGGACAGATCTTTACGAGCAGTACTTC
TRBV11-2	.	TRBJ1-1	TRBD1	CASSLPLYRGLNEAFF	TGTGCCAGCAGCCTTCCTCTTTACAGGGGGCTGAATGAAGCTTTCTTT
TRBV5-1	.	TRBJ1-2	TRBD1	CASSWGDRTYGYTF	TGCGCCAGCAGCTGGGGGGACAGGACTTATGGCTACACCTTC